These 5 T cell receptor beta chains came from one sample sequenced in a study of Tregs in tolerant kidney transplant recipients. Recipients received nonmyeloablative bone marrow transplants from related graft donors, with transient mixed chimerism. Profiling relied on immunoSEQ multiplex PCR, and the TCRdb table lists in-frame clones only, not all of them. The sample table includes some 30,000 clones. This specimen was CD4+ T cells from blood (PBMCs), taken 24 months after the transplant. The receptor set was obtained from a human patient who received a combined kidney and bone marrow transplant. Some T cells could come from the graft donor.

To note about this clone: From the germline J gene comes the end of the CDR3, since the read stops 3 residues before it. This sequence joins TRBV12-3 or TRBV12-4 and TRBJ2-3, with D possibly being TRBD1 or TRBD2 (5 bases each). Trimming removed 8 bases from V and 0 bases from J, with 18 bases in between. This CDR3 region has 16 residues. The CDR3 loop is CASAVMQGVSTDTQYF. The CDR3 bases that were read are TGTGCCAGCGCAGTAATGCAGGGAGTCAGCACAGATACG.

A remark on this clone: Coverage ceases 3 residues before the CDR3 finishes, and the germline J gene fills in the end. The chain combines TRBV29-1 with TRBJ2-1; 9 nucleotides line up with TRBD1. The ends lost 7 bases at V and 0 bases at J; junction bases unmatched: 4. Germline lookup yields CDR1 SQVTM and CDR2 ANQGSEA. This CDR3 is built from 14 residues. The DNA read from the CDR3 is TGCAGCGCCGGACAGGGGACCTCCTACAATGAG. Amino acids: CSAGQGTSYNE. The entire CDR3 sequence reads CSAGQGTSYNEQFF.

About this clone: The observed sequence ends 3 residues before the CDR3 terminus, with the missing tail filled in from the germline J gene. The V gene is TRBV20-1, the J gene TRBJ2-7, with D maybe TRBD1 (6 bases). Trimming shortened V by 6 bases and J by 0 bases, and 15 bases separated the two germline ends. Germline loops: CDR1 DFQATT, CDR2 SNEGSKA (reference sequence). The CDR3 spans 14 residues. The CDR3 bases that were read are TGCAGTGCCACTACAGGGTTGAGCTCCTACGAG. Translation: CSATTGLSSYE. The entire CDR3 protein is CSATTGLSSYEQYF.

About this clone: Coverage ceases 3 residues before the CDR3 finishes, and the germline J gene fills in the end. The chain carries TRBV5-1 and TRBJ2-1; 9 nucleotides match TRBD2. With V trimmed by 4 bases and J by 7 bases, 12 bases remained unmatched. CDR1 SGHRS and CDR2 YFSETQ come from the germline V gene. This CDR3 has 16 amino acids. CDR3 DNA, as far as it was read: TGCGCCAGCAGCAAGAGAGTTAGCGGGAGTCTTAATGAG. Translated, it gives CASSKRVSGSLNE. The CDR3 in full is CASSKRVSGSLNEQFF. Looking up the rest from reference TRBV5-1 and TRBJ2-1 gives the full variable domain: KAGVTQTPRYLIKTRGQQVTLSCSPISGHRSVSWYQQTPGQGLQFLFEYFSETQRNKGNFPGRFSGRQFSNSRSEMNVSTLELGDSALYLCASSKRVSGSLNEQFFGPGTRLTVL.

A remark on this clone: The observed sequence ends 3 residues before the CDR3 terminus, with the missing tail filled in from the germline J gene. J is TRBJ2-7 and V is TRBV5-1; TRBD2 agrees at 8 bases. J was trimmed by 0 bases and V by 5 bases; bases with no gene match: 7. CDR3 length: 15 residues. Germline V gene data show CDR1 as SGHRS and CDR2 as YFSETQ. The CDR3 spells CASRPSGTSSYEQYF. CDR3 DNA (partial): TGCGCCAGCAGGCCCTCGGGGACTAGCTCCTACGAG.